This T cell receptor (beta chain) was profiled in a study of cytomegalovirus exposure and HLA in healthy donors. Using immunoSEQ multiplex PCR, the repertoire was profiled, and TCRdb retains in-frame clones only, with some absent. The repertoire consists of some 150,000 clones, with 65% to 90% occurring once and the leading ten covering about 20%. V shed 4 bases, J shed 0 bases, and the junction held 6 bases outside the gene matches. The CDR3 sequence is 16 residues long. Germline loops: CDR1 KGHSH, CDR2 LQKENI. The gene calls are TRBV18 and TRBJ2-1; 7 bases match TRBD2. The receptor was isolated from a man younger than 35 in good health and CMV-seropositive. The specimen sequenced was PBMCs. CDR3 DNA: TGTGCCAGCTCACACAAGAGCGGGACCTCCTACAATGAGCAGTTCTTC. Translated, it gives CASSHKSGTSYNEQFF.